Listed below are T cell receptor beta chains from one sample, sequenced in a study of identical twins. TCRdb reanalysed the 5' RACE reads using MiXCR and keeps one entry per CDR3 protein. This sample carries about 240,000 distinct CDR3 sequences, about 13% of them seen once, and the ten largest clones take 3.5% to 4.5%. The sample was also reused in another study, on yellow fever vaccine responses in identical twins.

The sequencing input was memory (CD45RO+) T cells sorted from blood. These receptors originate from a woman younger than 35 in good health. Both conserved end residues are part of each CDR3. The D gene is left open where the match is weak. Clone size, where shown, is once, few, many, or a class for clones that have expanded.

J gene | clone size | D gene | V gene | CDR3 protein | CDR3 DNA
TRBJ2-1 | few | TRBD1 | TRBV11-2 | CASRSPGQGKNEQFF | TGTGCCAGCAGATCACCGGGACAGGGGAAGAATGAGCAGTTCTTC
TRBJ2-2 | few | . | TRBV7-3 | CASSPKGGGTGELFF | TGTGCCAGCAGCCCTAAGGGGGGGGGCACCGGGGAGCTGTTTTTT
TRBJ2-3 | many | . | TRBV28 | CASSLPGSHPPSTDTQYF | TGTGCCAGCAGTTTACCAGGGAGCCACCCCCCTAGCACAGATACGCAGTATTTT
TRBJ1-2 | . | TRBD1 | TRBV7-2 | CASSPRGRQGSGYTF | TGTGCCAGCAGCCCTAGGGGGAGACAGGGAAGTGGCTACACCTTC
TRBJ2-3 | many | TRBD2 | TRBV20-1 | CSARRAGGPWADTQYF | TGCAGTGCTAGAAGAGCGGGGGGGCCGTGGGCAGATACGCAGTATTTT
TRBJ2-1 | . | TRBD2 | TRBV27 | CASSSAGTRRDNEQFF | TGTGCCAGCAGTTCGGCCGGGACTAGAAGGGACAATGAGCAGTTCTTC
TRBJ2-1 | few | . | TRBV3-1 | CASSQPFGGSYNEQFF | TGTGCCAGCAGCCAGCCTTTTGGGGGCTCCTACAATGAGCAGTTCTTC
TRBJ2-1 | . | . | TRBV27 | CASSLSQGGEQFF | TGTGCCAGCAGCTTAAGCCAGGGAGGTGAGCAGTTCTTC
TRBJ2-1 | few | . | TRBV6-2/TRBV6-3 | CASSYDWSSYNEQFF | TGTGCCAGCAGTTACGACTGGAGCTCCTACAATGAGCAGTTCTTC
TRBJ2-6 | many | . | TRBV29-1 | CSVYRDSGANVLTF | TGCAGCGTTTACAGGGACTCTGGGGCCAACGTCCTGACTTTC
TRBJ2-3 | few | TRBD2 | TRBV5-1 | CASSLLGLAGGFTDTQYF | TGCGCCAGCAGCTTGTTAGGACTAGCGGGGGGTTTTACAGATACGCAGTATTTT
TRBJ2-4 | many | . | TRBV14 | CASSQEGRIAKNIQYF | TGTGCCAGCAGCCAAGAAGGGAGAATAGCCAAAAACATTCAGTACTTC
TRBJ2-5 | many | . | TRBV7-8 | CASRSYQQETQYF | TGTGCCAGCAGATCCTACCAGCAAGAGACCCAGTACTTC
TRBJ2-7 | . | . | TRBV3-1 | CASSLPPSYEQYF | TGTGCCAGCAGCCTCCCCCCATCCTACGAGCAGTACTTC
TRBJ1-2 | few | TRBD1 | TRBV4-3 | CASSGQGGNYGYTF | TGCGCCAGCAGCGGACAGGGGGGGAACTATGGCTACACCTTC
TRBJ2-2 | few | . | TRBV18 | CASSTAYNTGELFF | TGTGCCAGCTCAACGGCGTACAACACCGGGGAGCTGTTTTTT
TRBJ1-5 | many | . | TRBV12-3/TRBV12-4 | CASSFQAVNQPQHF | TGTGCCAGCAGTTTTCAGGCGGTCAATCAGCCCCAGCATTTT
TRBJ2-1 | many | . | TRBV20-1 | CSAAPSYNEQFF | TGCAGTGCCGCACCCTCCTACAATGAGCAGTTCTTC
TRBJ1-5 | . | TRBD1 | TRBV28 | CASSLGGQGMSQPQHF | TGTGCCAGCAGTTTAGGGGGACAGGGGATGTCTCAGCCCCAGCATTTT
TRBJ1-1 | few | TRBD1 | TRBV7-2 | CASSLYRGDTEAFF | TGTGCCAGCAGCTTGTACAGGGGGGACACTGAAGCTTTCTTT